Here is one T cell receptor (beta chain) with its context. Germline V gives CDR1 SEHNR, CDR2 FQNEAQ (reference sequence). Trimming shortened V by 5 bases and J by 3 bases, and 19 bases separated the two germline ends. The CDR3 is 16 amino acids. The sample belongs to a study of blood T cell repertoires in COVID-19. Sequenced by immunoSEQ multiplex PCR; TCRdb stores in-frame clones only, minus some. The sample includes around 300,000 clones, approximately 88% of them seen just once. The sample was peripheral blood. This TCR was sampled from a man younger than 35 with active or convalescent COVID-19. This chain uses TRBV7-9 with TRBJ1-1, with D tentatively TRBD1 (6 bases). This chain's CDR3 is CASSHTQGSADTEAFF. The CDR3 nucleotides are TGTGCCAGCAGCCATACACAGGGCTCGGCTGACACTGAAGCTTTCTTT.